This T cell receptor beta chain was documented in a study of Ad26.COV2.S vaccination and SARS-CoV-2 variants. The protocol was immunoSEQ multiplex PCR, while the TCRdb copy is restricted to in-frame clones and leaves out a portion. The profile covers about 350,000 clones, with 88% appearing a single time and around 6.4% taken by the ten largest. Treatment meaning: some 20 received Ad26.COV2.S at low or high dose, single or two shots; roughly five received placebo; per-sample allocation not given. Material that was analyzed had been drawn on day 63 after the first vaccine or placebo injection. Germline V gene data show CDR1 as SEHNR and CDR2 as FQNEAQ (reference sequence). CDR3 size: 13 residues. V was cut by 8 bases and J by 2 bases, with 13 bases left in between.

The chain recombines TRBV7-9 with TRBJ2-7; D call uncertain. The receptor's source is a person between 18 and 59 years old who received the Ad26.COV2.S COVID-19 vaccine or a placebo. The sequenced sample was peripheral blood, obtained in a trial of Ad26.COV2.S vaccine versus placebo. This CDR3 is CASGRQNPYEQYF. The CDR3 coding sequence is TGTGCCAGCGGGCGGCAGAACCCCTACGAGCAGTACTTC.